This is a list of T cell receptor beta chains from one sample in a study of shared clonotypes between healthy human individuals. Method: immunoSEQ multiplex PCR; TCRdb's copy keeps in-frame clones and lacks some. The data show about 2.3 million clones, with roughly 93% seen just once and about 0.39% held by the top ten. The sample was naive CD4+ T cells from PBMCs. The source is a young man in good health. Some clones in this sample may be carry-over from other donors' samples. Both conserved end residues are part of each CDR3. Fields, in order: clone size, D gene, J gene, V gene, CDR3 protein, CDR3 DNA. A D gene is named only where the DNA matches it firmly. Not every row has a clone size; where given, it reads once, few, many or a size class.

-	-	TRBJ2-7	TRBV28	CASSPLLAREQYF	TGTGCCAGCAGTCCCCTCCTAGCGAGGGAGCAGTACTTC
-	-	TRBJ2-2	TRBV4-2	CASSPDHTGELFF	TGTGCCAGCAGCCCGGACCACACCGGGGAGCTGTTTTTT
-	TRBD2	TRBJ2-7	TRBV5-1	CASSSDSGLAGVREQYF	TGCGCCAGCAGCTCCGACTCGGGACTAGCGGGAGTTCGGGAGCAGTACTTC
-	TRBD1	TRBJ2-7	TRBV19	CASSTWFGQGAHEQYF	TGTGCCAGTAGTACGTGGTTTGGGCAGGGGGCACATGAGCAGTACTTC
-	TRBD2	TRBJ2-1	TRBV5-1	CASSSVVAGYNEQFF	TGCGCCAGCAGCTCGGTGGTAGCGGGATACAATGAGCAGTTCTTC
-	-	TRBJ2-5	TRBV27	CASSLSPGRETQYF	TGTGCCAGCAGTTTATCGCCAGGACGGGAGACCCAGTACTTC
once	-	TRBJ1-4	TRBV28	CASSLGYNGKLFF	TGTGCCAGCAGTTTGGGTTATAACGGAAAACTGTTTTTT
-	-	TRBJ2-1	TRBV28	CASTPKRSYNEQFF	TGTGCCAGCACCCCCAAGCGGTCCTACAATGAGCAGTTCTTC
few	-	TRBJ2-7	TRBV2	CASSARGRNEQYF	TGTGCCAGCAGCGCGAGGGGGAGGAACGAGCAGTACTTC
-	TRBD1	TRBJ1-2	TRBV28	CASSPGTGGANYGYTF	TGTGCCAGCAGCCCTGGGACAGGGGGCGCGAACTATGGCTACACCTTC
-	-	TRBJ1-3	TRBV5-1	CASSLSAGPAFGNTIYF	TGCGCCAGCAGCTTGTCGGCGGGACCGGCCTTCGGAAACACCATATATTTT
once	TRBD1	TRBJ2-7	TRBV5-1	CASSLGAGGIREQYF	TGCGCCAGCAGCTTGGGGGCAGGGGGAATTCGCGAGCAGTACTTC
-	TRBD2	TRBJ2-1	TRBV15	CAVRLAGGQNEQFF	TGTGCCGTCCGGTTGGCGGGAGGGCAGAATGAGCAGTTCTTC
-	TRBD1	TRBJ2-2	TRBV28	CASSLSGQGGLGELFF	TGTGCCAGCAGTTTGTCGGGACAGGGAGGGCTAGGGGAGCTGTTTTTT
-	-	TRBJ2-1	TRBV9	CASSVEAGLPYNEQFF	TGTGCCAGCAGCGTAGAGGCGGGCCTCCCCTACAATGAGCAGTTCTTC
-	TRBD1	TRBJ1-4	TRBV5-6	CASQERPQGAGEKLFF	TGTGCCAGCCAGGAAAGACCCCAGGGGGCCGGGGAAAAACTGTTTTTT
-	-	TRBJ2-1	TRBV28	CASSQGNSFDEQFF	TGTGCCAGCAGTCAGGGTAATAGCTTCGATGAGCAGTTCTTC
-	-	TRBJ1-5	TRBV6-1	CASSAQLRQAGSNQPQHF	TGTGCCAGCAGTGCCCAACTACGACAGGCCGGCAGCAATCAGCCCCAGCATTTT
-	-	TRBJ2-7	TRBV7-2	CASSLGLAISSYEQYF	TGTGCCAGCAGCCTGGGGCTAGCGATTAGCTCCTACGAGCAGTACTTC
-	TRBD2	TRBJ2-7	TRBV29-1	CSVGTSGRGVEQYF	TGCAGCGTCGGGACTAGCGGGAGAGGAGTCGAGCAGTACTTC
-	-	TRBJ1-1	TRBV18	CASSLRRGGMNTEAFF	TGTGCCAGCTCCCTCCGGAGGGGAGGGATGAACACTGAAGCTTTCTTT
-	-	TRBJ1-1	TRBV28	CASSPMGRGDTEAFF	TGTGCCAGCAGCCCCATGGGGAGGGGGGACACTGAAGCTTTCTTT
once	-	TRBJ1-5	TRBV27	CASRRGLQPQHF	TGTGCCAGCAGGAGGGGACTTCAGCCCCAGCATTTT
-	-	TRBJ2-7	TRBV30	CAWSVRRTFSYEQYF	TGTGCCTGGAGTGTGAGGCGAACCTTCTCCTACGAGCAGTACTTC
-	TRBD2	TRBJ2-2	TRBV5-1	CASSGASGSFDTGELFF	TGCGCCAGCAGCGGAGCTAGCGGGAGTTTCGATACCGGGGAGCTGTTTTTT
-	TRBD1	TRBJ2-1	TRBV7-9	CASSTGGRDEQFF	TGTGCCAGCAGCACAGGGGGGAGAGATGAGCAGTTCTTC
-	-	TRBJ1-5	TRBV6-5	CASSYSRNQPQHF	TGTGCCAGCAGTTACTCGCGCAATCAGCCCCAGCATTTT
-	-	TRBJ1-4	TRBV4-2	CASSPLAATNEKLFF	TGTGCCAGCAGCCCCCTAGCAGCAACTAATGAAAAACTGTTTTTT
-	-	TRBJ1-5	TRBV5-1	CASSLDGDQEPQHF	TGCGCCAGCAGCTTGGACGGAGACCAGGAGCCCCAGCATTTT